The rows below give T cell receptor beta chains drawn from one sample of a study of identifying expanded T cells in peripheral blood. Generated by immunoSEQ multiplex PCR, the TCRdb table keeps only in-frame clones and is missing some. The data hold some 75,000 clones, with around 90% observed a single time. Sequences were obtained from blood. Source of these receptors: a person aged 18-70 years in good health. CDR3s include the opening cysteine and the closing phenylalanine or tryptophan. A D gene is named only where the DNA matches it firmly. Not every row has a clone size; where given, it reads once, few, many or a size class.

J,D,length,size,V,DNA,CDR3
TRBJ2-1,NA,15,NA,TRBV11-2,TGTGCCAGCAGTCGCCCGAGAAGCTCCTACAATGAGCAGTTCTTC,CASSRPRSSYNEQFF
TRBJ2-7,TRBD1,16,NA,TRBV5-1,TGCGCCAGCAGCCAAAGGCCACCGGGACAGGGGAACGAGCAGTACTTC,CASSQRPPGQGNEQYF
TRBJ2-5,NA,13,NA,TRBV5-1,TGCGCCAGCAGCTTGGAAGGAGCCGAGACCCAGTACTTC,CASSLEGAETQYF
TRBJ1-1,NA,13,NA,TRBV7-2,TGTGCCAGCAGCTTGAGGGGCGCAACTGAAGCTTTCTTT,CASSLRGATEAFF
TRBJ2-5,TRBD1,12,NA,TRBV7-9,TGTGCCATACAGGGGATTCAAGAGACCCAGTACTTC,CAIQGIQETQYF
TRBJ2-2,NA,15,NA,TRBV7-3,TGTGCCAGCAGCGCGGGACTCAGTGGGACCGGGGAGCTGTTTTTT,CASSAGLSGTGELFF
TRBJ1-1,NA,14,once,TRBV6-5,TGTGCCAGCAGTTACGGAAGGCAGGGTACTGAAGCTTTCTTT,CASSYGRQGTEAFF
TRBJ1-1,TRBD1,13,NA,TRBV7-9,TGTGCCAGCAGCCCGGACAGGAACGCTGAAGCTTTCTTT,CASSPDRNAEAFF
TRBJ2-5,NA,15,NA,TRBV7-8,TGTGCCAGCACCGCGGGACAGTCAGTCCAAGAGACCCAGTACTTC,CASTAGQSVQETQYF
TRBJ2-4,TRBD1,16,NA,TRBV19,TGTGCCAGTAGTACGCGGGACAGGGATACCAAAAACATTCAGTACTTC,CASSTRDRDTKNIQYF
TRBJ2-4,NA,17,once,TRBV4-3,TGCGCCAGCAGCCAAGATCGGGACCGAACCCCTCTAAACATTCAGTACTTC,CASSQDRDRTPLNIQYF
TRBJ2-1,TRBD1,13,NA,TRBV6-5,TGTGCCAGCAGTAGGGACAGTTACAATGAGCAGTTCTTC,CASSRDSYNEQFF
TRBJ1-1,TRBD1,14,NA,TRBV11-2,TGTGCCAGCAGCGACAGGGGGCATCCCCCTGAAGCTTTCTTT,CASSDRGHPPEAFF
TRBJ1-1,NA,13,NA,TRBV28,TGTGCCAGCAGTTTTTCGACCAATAGGGCAGCTTTCTTT,CASSFSTNRAAFF
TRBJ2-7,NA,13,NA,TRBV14,TGTGCCAGCAGCCAAGAAATGACGGGAAGCGGGTACTTC,CASSQEMTGSGYF
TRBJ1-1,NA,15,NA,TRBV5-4,TGTGCCAGCAGCGCCTTTGGCAGGGCGTACACTGAAGCTTTCTTT,CASSAFGRAYTEAFF
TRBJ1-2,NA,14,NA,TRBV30,TGTGCCTGGAGAGGCCGGGAGTCCCTAGGTGGCTACACCTTC,CAWRGRESLGGYTF
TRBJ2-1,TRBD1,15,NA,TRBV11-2,TGTGCCAGCAGCCTGACCGGGACAGGTGGGAATGAGCAGTTCTTC,CASSLTGTGGNEQFF
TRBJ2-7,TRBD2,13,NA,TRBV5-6,TGTGCCAGCAGCTTGGTTAGCGGGGCCGAGCAGTACTTC,CASSLVSGAEQYF
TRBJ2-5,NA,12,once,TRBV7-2,TGTGCCAGCAGCTTAATCGGAGAGACCCAGTACTTC,CASSLIGETQYF
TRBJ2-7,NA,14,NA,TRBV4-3,TGCGCCAGCAGCCAAGATCCGAGAGCCTACGAGCAGTACTTC,CASSQDPRAYEQYF
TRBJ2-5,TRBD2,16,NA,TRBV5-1,TGCGCCAGCAGCTTGGGGCTAGCGGAGCCTCAAGAGACCCAGTACTTC,CASSLGLAEPQETQYF
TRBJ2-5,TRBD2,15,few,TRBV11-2,TGTGCCAGCAGCTTACGGCGGGGGACCCAAGAGACCCAGTACTTC,CASSLRRGTQETQYF
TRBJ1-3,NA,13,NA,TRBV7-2,TGTGCCAGCAGCTCGGTTGTCGGAAACACCATATATTTT,CASSSVVGNTIYF
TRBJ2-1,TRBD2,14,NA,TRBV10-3,TGTGCCATCAGGAGCGGGAGGCAGGGGAATGAGCAGTTCTTC,CAIRSGRQGNEQFF
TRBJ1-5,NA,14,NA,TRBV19,TGTGCCAGTAGAGGGGGGCGATTCAATCAGCCCCAGCATTTT,CASRGGRFNQPQHF
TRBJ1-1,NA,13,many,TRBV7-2,TGTGCCAGCAGCGTATACAGGAACACTGAAGCTTTCTTT,CASSVYRNTEAFF
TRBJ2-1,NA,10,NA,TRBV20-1,TGCAGTGCTAGCCATAGCGGAGGGGTCTTC,CSASHSGGVF
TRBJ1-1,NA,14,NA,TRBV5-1,TGCGCCAGCAGCTTGGGACATCAGGACACTGAAGCTTTCTTT,CASSLGHQDTEAFF
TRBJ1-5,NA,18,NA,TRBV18,TGTGCCAGCTCACTAACGGAGCCAGGGCCGTATAGCAATCAGCCCCAGCATTTT,CASSLTEPGPYSNQPQHF
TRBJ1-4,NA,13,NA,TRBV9,TGTGCCAGCAGCGTAAGGGTTGGGGAAAAACTGTTTTTT,CASSVRVGEKLFF
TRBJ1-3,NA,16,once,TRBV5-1,TGCGCCAGCAGCTTGGGAACAGGTATCTCTGGAAACACCATATATTTT,CASSLGTGISGNTIYF
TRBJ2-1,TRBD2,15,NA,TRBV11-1,TGTGCCAGCAGCTTAGAACTAGCGGGAGTCCCAGTGGAGTTCTTC,CASSLELAGVPVEFF